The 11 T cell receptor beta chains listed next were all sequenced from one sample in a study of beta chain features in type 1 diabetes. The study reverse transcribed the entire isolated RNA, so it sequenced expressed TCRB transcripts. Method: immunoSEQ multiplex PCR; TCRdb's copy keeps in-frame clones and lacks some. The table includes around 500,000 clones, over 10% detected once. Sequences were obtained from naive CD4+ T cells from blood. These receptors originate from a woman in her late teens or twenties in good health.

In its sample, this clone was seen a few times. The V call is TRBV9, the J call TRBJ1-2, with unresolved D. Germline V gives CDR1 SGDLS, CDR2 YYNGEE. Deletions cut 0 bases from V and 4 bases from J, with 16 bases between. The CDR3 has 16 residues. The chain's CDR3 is CASSVGVDGSSYGYTF. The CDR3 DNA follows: TGTGCCAGCAGCGTAGGTGTGGATGGCAGTAGCTATGGCTACACCTTC.

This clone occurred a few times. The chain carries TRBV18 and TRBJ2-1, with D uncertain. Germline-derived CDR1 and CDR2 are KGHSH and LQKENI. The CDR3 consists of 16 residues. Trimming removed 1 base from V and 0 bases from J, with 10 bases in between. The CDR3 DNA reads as TGTGCCAGCTCACCACGCGACTCTCCCTCCTACAATGAGCAGTTCTTC. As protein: CASSPRDSPSYNEQFF.

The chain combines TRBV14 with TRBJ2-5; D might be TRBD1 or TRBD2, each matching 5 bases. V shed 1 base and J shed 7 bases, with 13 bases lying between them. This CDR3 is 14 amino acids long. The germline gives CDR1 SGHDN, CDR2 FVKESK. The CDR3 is CASSQVAGAGTQYF. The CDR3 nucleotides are TGTGCCAGCAGCCAAGTTGCCGGGGCAGGGACCCAGTACTTC.

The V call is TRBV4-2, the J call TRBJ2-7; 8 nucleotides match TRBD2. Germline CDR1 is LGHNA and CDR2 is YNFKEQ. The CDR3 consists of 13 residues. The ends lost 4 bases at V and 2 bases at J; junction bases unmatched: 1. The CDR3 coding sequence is TGTGCCAGCAGCCCTAGCGGGCCCTACGAGCAGTACTTC. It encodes CASSPSGPYEQYF.

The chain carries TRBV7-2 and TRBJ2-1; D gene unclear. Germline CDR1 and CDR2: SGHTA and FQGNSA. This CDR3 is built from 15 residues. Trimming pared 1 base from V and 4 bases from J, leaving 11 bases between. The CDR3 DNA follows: TGTGCCAGCAGCTTAGTCCGTACAAATTACAATGAGCAGTTCTTC. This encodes CASSLVRTNYNEQFF.

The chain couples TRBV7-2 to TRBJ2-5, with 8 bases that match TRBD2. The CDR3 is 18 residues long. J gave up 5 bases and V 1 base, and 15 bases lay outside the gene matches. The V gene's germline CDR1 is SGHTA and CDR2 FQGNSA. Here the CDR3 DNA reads TGTGCCAGCAGCTTAGAGGCGGTAACCGGGAGGGTCCGGGAGACCCAGTACTTC. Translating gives CASSLEAVTGRVRETQYF.

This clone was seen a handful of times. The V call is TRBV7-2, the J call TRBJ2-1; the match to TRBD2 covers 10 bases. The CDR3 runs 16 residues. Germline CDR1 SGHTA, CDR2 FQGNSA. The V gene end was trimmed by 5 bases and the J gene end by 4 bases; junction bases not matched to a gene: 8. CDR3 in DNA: TGTGCCAGCAGCCCGCCTGGACTAGCGGTATACAATGAGCAGTTCTTC. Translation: CASSPPGLAVYNEQFF.

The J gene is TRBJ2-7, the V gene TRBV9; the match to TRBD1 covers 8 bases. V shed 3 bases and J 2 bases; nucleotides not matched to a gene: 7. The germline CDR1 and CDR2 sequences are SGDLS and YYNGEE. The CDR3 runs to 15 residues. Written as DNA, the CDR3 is TGTGCCAGCAGCGCAGGGGGCCCCCTCACCTACGAGCAGTACTTC. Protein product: CASSAGGPLTYEQYF. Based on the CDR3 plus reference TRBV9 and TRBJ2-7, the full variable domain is DSGVTQTPKHLITATGQRVTLRCSPRSGDLSVYWYQQSLDQGLQFLIQYYNGEERAKGNILERFSAQQFPDLHSELNLSSLELGDSALYFCASSAGGPLTYEQYFGPGTRLTVT.

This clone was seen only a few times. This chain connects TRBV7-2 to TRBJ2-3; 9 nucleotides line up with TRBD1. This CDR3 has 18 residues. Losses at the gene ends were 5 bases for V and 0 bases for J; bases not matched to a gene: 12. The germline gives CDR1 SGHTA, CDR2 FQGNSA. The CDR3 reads CASSLGTGSLISTDTQYF. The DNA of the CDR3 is TGTGCCAGCAGCCTCGGGACAGGGTCCCTAATTAGCACAGATACGCAGTATTTT.

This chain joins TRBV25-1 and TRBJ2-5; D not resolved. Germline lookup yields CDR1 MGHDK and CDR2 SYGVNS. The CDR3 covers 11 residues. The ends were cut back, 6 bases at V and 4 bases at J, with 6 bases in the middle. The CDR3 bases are TGTGCCAGCAGACTCAGAGAGACCCAGTACTTC. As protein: CASRLRETQYF.

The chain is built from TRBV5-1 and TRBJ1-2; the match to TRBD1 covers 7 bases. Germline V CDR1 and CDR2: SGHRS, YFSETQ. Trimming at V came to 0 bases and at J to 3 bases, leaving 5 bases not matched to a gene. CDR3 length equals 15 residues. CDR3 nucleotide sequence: TGCGCCAGCAGCTTGGTCCCCGGGACAGACTATGGCTACACCTTC. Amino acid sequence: CASSLVPGTDYGYTF.